This T cell receptor beta chain was identified during a study of T-cell reconstitution after alpha-beta-depleted transplantation in children. Points from the study as a whole: About two months after transplant, alpha-beta T cells reportedly came from several hundred expanded graft clones. The main origin of T-cell counts and diversity one year after transplant was newly produced T cells. After transplant, high TCRbeta diversity at day 60 in some patients arose from surviving recipient T cells and thymic progenitors.

Notes on this clonotype: What it binds is unknown.

The TCRbeta library incorporated unique molecular identifiers. TCRdb re-derived calls from the PCR reads in MiXCR, one entry per CDR3 protein. The data contain about 200,000 distinct CDR3 sequences, approximately 7% of them singletons. Trimming removed 6 bases from V and 6 bases from J, with 9 bases in between. The germline CDR1 and CDR2 sequences are MDHEN and SYDVKM. The CDR3 runs to 12 residues. Sequencing used PBMCs, obtained before TCRalphabeta/CD19-depleted stem cell transplant. The receptor was derived from a boy between 2 and 10 years old with acute lymphoblastic leukemia, due to receive a stem cell transplant. The chain employs TRBV28 and TRBJ1-5; D unclear. The CDR3 loop is CASSTVLQPQHF. CDR3 bases: TGTGCCAGCAGCACCGTCCTTCAGCCCCAGCATTTT.